Below, 7 T cell receptor beta chains from the same sample are listed, as sequenced in a study of T cell responses to AZD1222 COVID-19 vaccine. TCRdb's table, derived via immunoSEQ multiplex PCR, lists solely in-frame clones and lacks some. This table has around 120,000 clones, over 75% appearing once. This specimen consisted of peripheral blood, obtained on day 0 of MenACWY control vaccination. Every receptor here comes from an adult in good health.

The V gene is TRBV6-5, the J gene TRBJ1-3; unclear D gene. Germline V gene data show CDR1 as MNHEY and CDR2 as SVGAGI. V lost 0 bases and J 0 bases, leaving 6 bases between the germline ends. CDR3 length: 15 residues. CDR3 nucleotide sequence: TGTGCCAGCAGTTACTCTAAGGTCTCTGGAAACACCATATATTTT. Residues: CASSYSKVSGNTIYF.

The chain recombines TRBV11-2 with TRBJ2-7; TRBD2 agrees at 13 bases. Germline trimming cut 5 bases from V and 3 bases from J; bases unmatched to any gene: 4. The CDR3 extends over 15 amino acids. The V gene's germline CDR1 is SGHAT and CDR2 FQNNGV. DNA for the CDR3: TGTGCCAGCAGCCTGGGGACTAGCGGGGACTACGAGCAGTACTTC. Translation gives CASSLGTSGDYEQYF.

V usage is TRBV27 and J usage is TRBJ2-2; TRBD1 matches at 10 bases. This CDR3 spans 18 amino acids. The germline gives CDR1 MNHEY, CDR2 SMNVEV (reference sequence). After removal of 3 bases from V and 7 bases from J, the junction contained 14 bases not matched to a gene. CDR3 protein: CASSLRRNRDRGVGELFF. The DNA for the CDR3 is TGTGCCAGCAGTTTGCGGAGAAACCGGGACAGGGGTGTCGGGGAGCTGTTTTTT.

V usage is TRBV11-2 and J usage is TRBJ2-7, with a weak D call TRBD1 (5 bases). This CDR3 is built from 15 residues. CDR1 SGHAT and CDR2 FQNNGV come from the germline V gene. V dropped 2 bases and J dropped 5 bases, with 16 bases sitting between them. The DNA of the CDR3 is TGTGCCAGCAGCTTATCGGGCCCAGGGTTGGACGAGCAGTACTTC. Its translation: CASSLSGPGLDEQYF.

The V gene is TRBV7-2, the J gene TRBJ2-1; D gene unclear. This CDR3 is built from 11 residues. CDR1 is SGHTA, CDR2 FQGNSA, per germline. Trimming removed 5 bases from V and 9 bases from J, with 8 bases in between. In DNA form, the CDR3 reads TGTGCCAGCAGCCGAGTAATTGAGCAGTTCTTC. Translated, it gives CASSRVIEQFF.

This clone occurred a few times. This chain links TRBV19 with TRBJ2-1, with TRBD2 matching over 10 bases. CDR1 LNHDA and CDR2 SQIVND come from the germline V gene (reference sequence). This CDR3 contains 15 residues. With V trimmed by 5 bases and J by 7 bases, 8 bases remained unmatched. DNA for the CDR3: TGTGCCAGTAGTGTTAGCGGGGGGCCTCGGAATGAGCAGTTCTTC. As protein: CASSVSGGPRNEQFF. The full variable domain, its missing parts supplied by reference TRBV19 and TRBJ2-1, is DGGITQSPKYLFRKEGQNVTLSCEQNLNHDAMYWYRQDPGQGLRLIYYSQIVNDFQKGDIAEGYSVSREKKESFPLTVTSAQKNPTAFYLCASSVSGGPRNEQFFGPGTRLTVL.

The J gene is TRBJ1-2, the V gene TRBV30, with D maybe TRBD1 (6 bases). This CDR3 has 12 residues. Looked up from germline, CDR1 is GTSNPN and CDR2 is SVGIG (reference sequence). V was shortened by 5 bases and J by 6 bases, with 13 bases between the two germline ends. The CDR3 reads CAWSRQVNGYTF. The CDR3 DNA reads TGTGCCTGGTCCCGACAGGTGAATGGCTACACCTTC.